This T cell receptor (beta chain) was retrieved from a study of cytomegalovirus exposure and HLA in healthy donors. CDR3 length: 14 residues. Trimming took 1 base from V and 10 from J; bases not matched to a gene: 7. Germline loops: CDR1 GTSNPN, CDR2 SVGIG (reference sequence). General study points: What a later analysis showed was that several of the most significant clusters appeared linked to common viral pathogens. On later analysis, the bulk of CMV-associated TCR beta chains appeared to be HLA-restricted.

This PCR relied on a set of 60 Vbeta primers and 13 Jbeta primers. The method was immunoSEQ multiplex PCR; TCRdb's version includes in-frame clones alone and lacks a portion of them. The sample has under 200,000 clones, 80% to 90% seen once. Turning to this clone: What it binds is not known.

The clonotype comes from a woman under 30 in good health and CMV-seronegative. Material: PBMCs. The chain links TRBV30 to TRBJ1-6; 7 positions match TRBD1. The CDR3, as DNA: TGTGCCTGGAGTGCCAGACAGGGAACCTCACCCCTCCACTTT. It yields the protein CAWSARQGTSPLHF.